The 5 T cell receptor beta chains presented below share a single source sample, sequenced in a study of T cells in localized non-small cell lung cancer. Produced via immunoSEQ multiplex PCR; TCRdb's table is partial and in-frame only. This sample yields under 150,000 clones, of which around 90% are seen a single time; approximately 1.7% belongs to the top ten. Sequencing used peripheral blood, obtained before any cancer treatment. The receptors were gathered from a female donor at least 60 years old with stage I lung adenocarcinoma.

This clone was found once. The chain links TRBV28 to TRBJ2-2, with a tentative D call TRBD2 (6 bases). Deletions cut 5 bases from V and 2 bases from J, with 9 bases between. The length of the CDR3 is 14 residues. CDR1 and CDR2 (germline): MDHEN, SYDVKM. This CDR3 is CASSRGLNTGELFF. The CDR3, as DNA: TGTGCCAGCAGTCGGGGGTTAAACACCGGGGAGCTGTTTTTT.

The sample holds one count of this clone. The chain has TRBV5-6 and TRBJ1-5, with 7 positions matching TRBD1. Germline V gene data show CDR1 as SGHDT and CDR2 as YYEEEE. J gave up 7 bases and V 4 bases, and 11 bases lay outside the gene matches. This CDR3 comprises 15 residues. The CDR3 nucleotides read TGTGCCAGCAGCAAGGGACAGATGATTCTCCAGCCCCAGCATTTT. Translating gives CASSKGQMILQPQHF.

J is TRBJ2-3 and V is TRBV30, with 9 bases that match TRBD1. V shed 5 bases and J 9 bases; nucleotides not matched to a gene: 15. CDR3 length equals 15 residues. Germline V lookup: CDR1 GTSNPN, CDR2 SVGIG (reference sequence). The CDR3 region has the DNA TGTGCCTGGGCTCCGGGACAGGGTAAACTAGGGACGCAGTATTTT. Translating gives CAWAPGQGKLGTQYF.

With regard to this clone: A much larger clone lies a single base off, so this may be a read error. The genes are TRBV6-1 and TRBJ1-2, with D possibly TRBD1 on 5 matching bases. CDR3 size: 14 residues. The germline V and J ends were trimmed by 2 bases and 4 bases, with 11 bases remaining between them. CDR1 MNHNS and CDR2 SASEGT come from the germline V gene. For the CDR3, the DNA is TGTGCCAGCAGTGAAACCGAGACAGTCTATGGCTACACCTTC. As protein: CASSETETVYGYTF.

The V call is TRBV6-4, the J call TRBJ2-1, with 8 nucleotides matching TRBD1. Germline values: CDR1 MRHNA, CDR2 SNTAGT. This CDR3 comprises 14 residues. After removal of 4 bases from V and 8 bases from J, the junction contained 7 bases not matched to a gene. CDR3 loop: CASSAKTGGYEQFF. CDR3 nucleotide sequence: TGTGCCAGCAGTGCCAAAACAGGGGGTTATGAGCAGTTCTTC.